The entry below gives a single T cell receptor beta chain sequence along with its context. Its antigen remains unidentified. Nothing much larger sits one base from this clone, and base qualities are not available. This sample is drawn from a study of blood T cell repertoires in COVID-19 (dated by TCRdb to the early 2020s). Context from the whole study: The collaborator samples originated in the United States, Italy and Spain and spanned the acute and convalescent phases of COVID-19. The material from the prospective study consisted of cDNA or gDNA derived from T cells, B-cell-depleted T cells, or PBMCs. Where available, HLA class I and class II types were obtained from metadata supplied by the sample provider rather than from assay-based typing. The repertoires were made available in a free public database intended to serve as a resource for research on the immune response to SARS-CoV-2. Samples came from the ongoing ImmuneRACE study (first 160 participants) plus 1,254 subjects from 6 global collaborators. Deeply sampled blood TCRbeta repertoires from subjects exposed to, actively infected with, or recovered from COVID-19 were included in the dataset. Nearly every sample came with metadata listing a de-identified subject ID, COVID-19 status, age in years and sex. What the authors observed across the whole study: The quantity of clinical and demographic metadata differed by source and by participant and was supplied without curation.

TCRbeta CDR3 regions were amplified from genomic DNA by means of the immunoSEQ Assay, a bias-controlled multiplex PCR. The paper's data handling went like this. Within the assay, amplification of reference gene primers was used to estimate how many nucleated cells each sample contained. To quantify the absolute abundance of each unique TCRbeta CDR3 rearrangement, sequence reads were collapsed and filtered. Productive Simpson clonality was computed per sample as the square root of Simpson's diversity index over productive rearrangements. The source is immuneACCESS, and TCRdb retained only in-frame sequences with V and J called. Part of the clones is not carried over; for the studies checked, unresolved V genes explain less than half of this, and the remainder is unexplained. The DNA gave D and trimming, while V, J and clone size come from that table. A total of some 180,000 clones appear in this sample, around 79% of them only once. The ten largest clones capture 6% of the sample.

At one collaborating source in Seattle, patients were enrolled during active infection and were followed longitudinally through the course of disease. Whole blood was collected in K2EDTA tubes by collaborating institutions according to the institutions' own protocols. Collaborator samples were shipped for TCRbeta analysis as frozen whole blood, isolated PBMCs, or DNA extracted from either sample type. The source of this sequence is a woman between 40 and 50 years old with COVID-19, enrolled during active disease. The sample taken for sequencing was peripheral blood.

The CDR3 region reads CASSLVRELGSPLHF. The DNA reads as follows: TGCGCCAGCAGCTTGGTCCGGGAGTTAGGTTCACCCCTCCACTTT. The chain couples TRBV5-1 to TRBJ1-6; the D gene is not confidently resolved. The CDR1 and CDR2 encoded by the germline V gene are SGHRS and YFSETQ. The CDR3 numbers 15 residues from cysteine through phenylalanine. Left in the record is the CDR3 DNA by itself, 45 bases read in frame from the first base. A distance of 13 bases separates the germline ends of V and J, which lose 0 bases and 9 bases respectively. The full variable domain, with segments outside the CDR3 supplied by the reference TRBV5-1 and TRBJ1-6 proteins, appears as KAGVTQTPRYLIKTRGQQVTLSCSPISGHRSVSWYQQTPGQGLQFLFEYFSETQRNKGNFPGRFSGRQFSNSRSEMNVSTLELGDSALYLCASSLVRELGSPLHFGNGTRLTVT.